Below are 21 T cell receptor beta chains sequenced from a single sample in a study of Ad26.COV2.S vaccination and SARS-CoV-2 variants. Treatment here: around 19 received Ad26.COV2.S at low or high dose, single or two shots; about 5 received placebo; per-sample allocation not given. Following the first vaccine or placebo injection, samples were taken on day 63. TCRdb's copy holds only in-frame clones and misses some; the assay was immunoSEQ multiplex PCR. Of around 450,000 clones listed, around 89% are singletons. The sample here was peripheral blood, taken in a trial of Ad26.COV2.S vaccine versus placebo. The receptors were sampled from a person between 18 and 60 years old who received the Ad26.COV2.S COVID-19 vaccine or a placebo.

This rearrangement joins TRBV5-1 to TRBJ2-7; D is ambiguous. The germline CDR1 and CDR2 sequences are SGHRS and YFSETQ. The CDR3 extends over 13 amino acids. The V gene lost 0 bases and the J gene lost 6 bases, with 10 bases spanning the gap. This chain's CDR3 is CASSLGAVGEQYF. CDR3 DNA: TGCGCCAGCAGCTTGGGGGCAGTGGGCGAGCAGTACTTC.

This clone was observed a few times. This chain links TRBV30 with TRBJ1-1, with TRBD1 as a possible D gene (6 bases). Trimming removed 1 base at V and 0 bases at J, with 12 bases between. Germline V CDR1 and CDR2: GTSNPN, SVGIG (reference sequence). This CDR3 is 15 amino acids long. CDR3 nucleotide sequence: TGTGCCTGGAGTGGGCCAGGGGCAATGAACACTGAAGCTTTCTTT. It yields the protein CAWSGPGAMNTEAFF.

The gene calls are TRBV27 and TRBJ1-2; TRBD1 is a possible D gene (6 bases). The V gene's germline CDR1 is MNHEY and CDR2 SMNVEV (reference sequence). This CDR3 comprises 16 residues. Trimming took 6 bases from V and 2 from J, leaving 19 bases between them. The DNA of the CDR3 is TGTGCCAGCAGGCATAGCAGAGTGAGGGGGAACTATGGCTACACCTTC. This sequence encodes CASRHSRVRGNYGYTF.

Here the CDR3 reads CASSLLGMGDEQFF. CDR3 sequence (DNA): TGTGCCAGCAGCTTATTGGGGATGGGGGATGAGCAGTTCTTC. The chain uses TRBV7-9 and TRBJ2-1, with D perhaps matching TRBD1 or TRBD2 (5 bases each). V shed 2 bases and J shed 8 bases, with 13 bases lying between them. CDR1 is SEHNR, CDR2 FQNEAQ, per germline (reference sequence). CDR3 length: 14 residues. The whole variable domain, filled in from reference TRBV7-9 and TRBJ2-1, reads DTGVSQNPRHKITKRGQNVTFRCDPISEHNRLYWYRQTLGQGPEFLTYFQNEAQLEKSRLLSDRFSAERPKGSFSTLEIQRTEQGDSAMYLCASSLLGMGDEQFFGPGTRLTVL.

V and J are TRBV19 and TRBJ1-6, with 7 bases aligning to TRBD1. The V gene end was trimmed by 10 bases and the J gene end by 1 base; junction bases not matched to a gene: 4. The length of the CDR3 is 14 residues. Looked up from germline, CDR1 is LNHDA and CDR2 is SQIVND (reference sequence). The CDR3 sequence: CATKGASYNSPLHF. The CDR3 DNA reads TGTGCCACTAAGGGGGCATCCTATAATTCACCCCTCCACTTT.

This sequence joins TRBV5-1 and TRBJ1-1; 9 bases map to TRBD1. Unmatched junction bases numbered 5, after V lost 2 bases and J lost 0 bases. The germline gives CDR1 SGHRS, CDR2 YFSETQ. This CDR3 contains 16 residues. CDR3 amino acids: CASSFGTGRVNTEAFF. For the CDR3, the DNA is TGCGCCAGCAGCTTCGGGACAGGGAGAGTGAACACTGAAGCTTTCTTT.

The rearrangement links TRBV30 to TRBJ1-3; maybe TRBD1 (5 bases). CDR1 and CDR2 (germline): GTSNPN, SVGIG (reference sequence). The V and J ends lost 3 bases and 0 bases respectively, with 9 bases between them. This CDR3 comprises 14 residues. This CDR3 reads CAWRGEHSGNTIYF. CDR3 bases: TGTGCCTGGAGGGGGGAGCACTCTGGAAACACCATATATTTT.

The chain links TRBV3-1 (or the pseudogene TRBV3-2) to TRBJ1-2; unclear D gene. The germline V and J ends were trimmed by 0 bases and 7 bases, with 9 bases remaining between them. CDR1 is LGHDT and CDR2 is YNNKEL in the germline V gene (reference sequence). This CDR3 region has 13 residues. DNA for the CDR3: TGTGCCAGCAGCCAAGAAGTTCGGTCTGGCTACACCTTC. Translation: CASSQEVRSGYTF.

The chain recombines TRBV5-1 with TRBJ2-7; possibly TRBD1 for D (6 bases). Trimming shortened V by 4 bases and J by 0 bases, and 14 bases separated the two germline ends. The germline V gene has CDR1 SGHRS and CDR2 YFSETQ. The CDR3 contains 15 residues. DNA for the CDR3: TGCGCCAGCAGCCGGGGACACTCTAACTCCTACGAGCAGTACTTC. This translates into CASSRGHSNSYEQYF.

This clone occurred a few times. The rearrangement links TRBV19 to TRBJ1-2; D might be TRBD1 (5 bases). V lost 5 bases and J lost 8, with 21 bases in between. The germline V gene has CDR1 LNHDA and CDR2 SQIVND (reference sequence). The CDR3 runs to 15 residues. Here the CDR3 reads CASSLSQAGGDGYTF. The CDR3 region has the DNA TGTGCCAGTAGTCTTAGCCAGGCTGGAGGGGACGGCTACACCTTC.

This clone was counted only a few times. CDR3 bases: TGTGCCAGCAGCTTAGGGGGGGCTACCTACGAGCAGTACTTC. As protein: CASSLGGATYEQYF. The chain carries TRBV7-9 and TRBJ2-7; D could derive from TRBD1 or TRBD2 (6 bases each). The CDR3 sequence is 14 residues long. Germline loops: CDR1 SEHNR, CDR2 FQNEAQ (reference sequence). V gave up 1 base and J gave up 2 bases, with 9 bases separating them. Full variable domain (remainder filled in from reference TRBV7-9 and TRBJ2-7): DTGVSQNPRHKITKRGQNVTFRCDPISEHNRLYWYRQTLGQGPEFLTYFQNEAQLEKSRLLSDRFSAERPKGSFSTLEIQRTEQGDSAMYLCASSLGGATYEQYFGPGTRLTVT.

This clone was recorded only once. V gene TRBV10-3 combines with J gene TRBJ1-6; 8 bases align to TRBD1. Germline lookup yields CDR1 ENHRY and CDR2 SYGVKD. The CDR3 runs to 20 residues. V dropped 3 bases and J dropped 2; count of bases not matched to a gene: 15. The CDR3 DNA reads TGTGCCATCAGTGATTCATTACTTCGACAGGGGAAGACCTATAATTCACCCCTCCACTTT. It is translated as CAISDSLLRQGKTYNSPLHF.

The CDR3 reads CASSLGLRGGTEAFF. DNA of the CDR3: TGTGCCAGCAGCTTAGGCCTCAGGGGGGGAACTGAAGCTTTCTTT. This chain uses TRBV11-1 with TRBJ1-1, with 7 bases fitting TRBD1. Unmatched junction bases numbered 7, after V lost 1 base and J lost 5 bases. Germline loops: CDR1 SGHAT, CDR2 FQDESV (reference sequence). CDR3 size: 15 residues.

This chain connects TRBV7-9 to TRBJ2-1; D is ambiguous. The CDR3 runs 16 residues. V was cut by 5 bases and J by 2 bases, with 16 bases left in between. In germline, CDR1 is SEHNR, CDR2 FQNEAQ (reference sequence). The CDR3 coding sequence is TGTGCCAGCAGCCCCCGAAGGGTCCTAGCCTACAATGAGCAGTTCTTC. Translation: CASSPRRVLAYNEQFF.

In its sample, this clone was seen a few times. The rearrangement links TRBV6-5 to TRBJ1-5, with D possibly matching TRBD1 (6 bases). The V end was cut by 11 bases, the J end by 6 bases, with 17 bases between. Germline V gene lookup returns CDR1 MNHEY and CDR2 SVGAGI. This CDR3 has 13 amino acids. Here the CDR3 reads CAATTGSSQPQHF. The CDR3 DNA sequence: TGTGCCGCGACTACAGGGTCCAGTCAGCCCCAGCATTTT.

The V call is TRBV12-5, the J call TRBJ2-1, with D hard to call. The CDR3 has 13 amino acids. V dropped 6 bases and J dropped 4 bases, with 10 bases sitting between them. Germline CDR1 LGHNT, CDR2 FRNRAP. Here the CDR3 reads CASGSGPYNEQFF. For the CDR3, the DNA is TGTGCTAGTGGCTCGGGCCCTTACAATGAGCAGTTCTTC.

V gene TRBV2 combines with J gene TRBJ2-7, with TRBD2 matching 12 bases. Germline trimming cut 5 bases from V and 3 bases from J; bases unmatched to any gene: 8. The CDR3 contains 16 residues. From germline, CDR1 is SNHLY and CDR2 FYNNEI. The CDR3 is CASSRLAGATDYEQYF. CDR3 sequence (DNA): TGTGCCAGCAGTCGACTAGCGGGGGCTACCGACTACGAGCAGTACTTC.

This chain connects TRBV5-1 to TRBJ2-2, with unresolved D. The CDR3 consists of 16 residues. Germline loops: CDR1 SGHRS, CDR2 YFSETQ. V was cut by 4 bases and J by 5 bases, with 18 bases left in between. CDR3 residues: CASSLADPRWTGELFF. In DNA, the CDR3 is TGCGCCAGCAGCCTTGCGGACCCAAGATGGACCGGGGAGCTGTTTTTT.

The chain recombines TRBV10-3 with TRBJ2-7; TRBD1 agrees at 9 bases. The germline CDR1 and CDR2 sequences are ENHRY and SYGVKD. The CDR3 spans 13 residues. V shed 9 bases, J shed 3 bases, and the junction held 6 bases outside the gene matches. The CDR3 loop reads CAMGTGLNYEQYF. The CDR3 nucleotides read TGTGCCATGGGGACAGGGTTGAACTACGAGCAGTACTTC.

CDR3 in amino acids: CASSLEGGRVGYTF. Written as DNA, the CDR3 is TGCGCCAGCAGCTTGGAGGGGGGCAGGGTTGGCTACACCTTC. The chain is built from TRBV5-1 and TRBJ1-2; weak D call: TRBD1 (6 bases). Germline V gene lookup returns CDR1 SGHRS and CDR2 YFSETQ. The CDR3 has 14 residues. The V end was cut by 0 bases, the J end by 7 bases, with 13 bases between.

This clone was observed a single time. The chain is built from TRBV5-6 and TRBJ1-5; D ambiguous. This CDR3 contains 18 residues. Trimming took off 6 bases at V and 0 bases at J, with 22 bases between the two ends. The V gene's germline CDR1 is SGHDT and CDR2 YYEEEE. CDR3: CASTFGREGWTSNQPQHF. CDR3 in DNA: TGTGCCAGCACATTTGGGAGAGAGGGTTGGACTAGCAATCAGCCCCAGCATTTT.